This TCR beta chain came from a study of vaccination and CD4 T cells after COVID-19 (dated by TCRdb to 2021 to 2024). Turning to the overall study: Every convalescent patient had a positive nasal swab PCR test for SARS-CoV-2, with mild disease in about 9 patients and severe disease in one. Six males and four females were included in the convalescent cohort, with two Hispanic individuals, seven Caucasians, two Asians and one multiracial person represented. Two doses of either the Pfizer-BioNTech BNT162b2 vaccine (n=8) or the Moderna mRNA-1273 vaccine (n=2) were administered to participants. Post-COVID blood samples were collected from convalescent patients a median of around 100 days after diagnosis, with a range of about 30 to 161 days. Post-vaccine blood samples were obtained a median of around 74 days after the second vaccine dose, with a range of roughly 14 to 241 days. A few convalescent patients were sampled both early after vaccination (day 14) and late after vaccination (days 161 to 241). Overlapping spike peptide pools from SARS-CoV-2 and from the common cold coronaviruses HCoV-NL63, HCoV-OC43 and HCoV-229E were used as culture stimuli. As controls, cultures received a CEFX viral epitope pool (the positive control), an HIV-1 Nef peptide pool (the negative control), or no peptide at all. In ten to eleven COVID-19 convalescent patients and several infection-naive healthy vaccine recipients, researchers compared the spike-specific CD4+ TCR repertoire from before mRNA vaccination with the repertoire from after.

The sample's time point label, decoded: late sampling 161 to 241 days after vaccination in a few convalescent patients. The meaning of the sample's treatment or condition label: approximately nine-day PBMC culture with coronavirus spike peptide pools or control peptides (ViraFEST assay). The ViraFEST assay, used in the study, expanded antigen-specific T cells with peptide pools and then identified the expanded clonotypes through TCR sequencing. The positive SARS-CoV-2 PCR tests of the convalescent patients were dated from March to December 2020, before the Alpha, Beta and Delta variants emerged in the United States. Each well held roughly 2 million PBMCs cultured in IMDM containing around 5% human AB serum and approximately 9.8 IU/ml IL-2, with 8.5 to 10 ug/ml peptide pools added. Half of the culture medium was replaced with fresh IL-2-containing medium on days 3 and 7. After roughly nine days of culture, CD4+ T cells were isolated by negative selection using the EasySep CD4+ T cell isolation kit. Ficoll-Paque Plus gradient centrifugation was used to isolate PBMCs from whole blood, and the isolated PBMCs were then either used fresh or cryopreserved at -140C. Triplicate wells were generally used for each culture condition.

As for this clonotype: This receptor's antigen is unknown. Per-base qualities were not stored, and no clone one base away is much larger.

The receptor library was made with PCR. At the Johns Hopkins FTIC core, DNA from the cultured CD4+ T cells underwent TCR sequencing with the Oncomine TCR Beta short-read assay. The QIAamp micro DNA kit was used to extract genomic DNA from the cultured CD4+ T cells. Oncomine TCR Beta libraries from cultured CD4+ T cells were pooled using unique dual indexes and sequenced on an Illumina iSeq 100. Per the source publication's procedure: Non-productive sequences were removed, and CDR3s not starting with C, not ending with F or W, or shorter than 7 amino acids were discarded. Antigen-specific clonotypes were identified with the MANAFEST web application by comparing peptide-stimulated wells with reference and other culture wells. An FDR below 0.05, an odds ratio above 5, and a productive frequency above 0.1% in at least two of three replicate wells were required for clones to be considered positive. A clonotype was classed as cross-reactive if the clonotype showed significant expansion both in SARS-CoV-2 spike wells and in at least one common cold coronavirus spike condition. CDR3 homology was assessed with Levenshtein distances (stringdist) and unrooted phylogenetic trees (ape) in R version 3.6.1. TCRdb cleaned the public reads at Q25 with fastp, built clones with MiXCR and kept in-frame beta chains. Identical CDR3 proteins give one entry, which carries the most common genes and DNA. The V and J calls and clone size come from TCRdb's table, not from the authors' own analysis. The sample records about 21,000 distinct CDR3 sequences, roughly 50% of which are singletons. About an eighth of the sample is in the top ten clones.

General conclusions and limits of the study: Of the vaccine-specific clones found in convalescent patients, nearly all (304 of 307) were mono-reactive for SARS-CoV-2 spike instead of being cross-reactive with common cold coronaviruses. Among the post-vaccine SARS-CoV-2-reactive clones in convalescent patients, a median around 90% showed up only after vaccination, which suggests vaccine-specific priming. The median count of SARS-CoV-2-reactive clonotypes went up from 20 to 25 after infection to a few dozen after vaccination, although the change was not significant. Relatively few convalescent patients were included in the study, and early timepoints after natural infection were not analyzed.

The germline V gene (reference sequence) supplies CDR1 LNHNV and CDR2 YYDKDF. V ends up 0 bases short and J 6 bases short, with an unmatched junction base count of 3. The CDR3 measures 15 amino acids from cysteine to phenylalanine. Only CDR3 DNA is held: 45 bases, read in frame from base 1. The sequenced sample was CD4+ T cells from blood, cultured in vitro, obtained about 7 months after SARS-CoV-2 vaccination. The rearrangement combines TRBV15 with TRBJ2-2, and 8 junctional nucleotides match TRBD1. This sequence was found in a human donor who had recovered from COVID-19. The CDR3 protein sequence reads: CATSREQGDAGELFF. The sequence in DNA is TGTGCCACCAGCAGAGAACAGGGGGATGCCGGGGAGCTGTTTTTT.